This T cell receptor (beta chain) was recovered during a study of shared clonotypes between healthy human individuals. Study at large: Donor composition was a couple of women and three men, aged 18 to 49. Findings of the study overall: Memory subsets had estimated richness that was generally smaller than that of naive subsets. The represented genetic and exposure-history diversity was limited by the small number of donors.

As concerns this clone: Its antigen remains unknown.

CD45RA+ naive and CD45RA-negative memory subsets were separated from CD4+ cells. Looked up from germline, CDR1 is SGHTS and CDR2 is YDEGEE. Trimming removed 4 bases at V and 5 bases at J, with 22 bases between. CDR3 length equals 17 residues. Assay used: immunoSEQ multiplex PCR; TCRdb lists only in-frame clones, some missing. Counted here are approximately 2.1 million clones, approximately 93% occurring once; the ten biggest clones make up roughly 0.36%. The sequencing input was naive CD4+ T cells from PBMCs. Subset meaning: CD45RA+ positively selected. The J gene is TRBJ2-1, the V gene TRBV5-8; the D gene could be TRBD1 or TRBD2 (5 bases each). The TCR sequence derives from a man aged 18 to 29 in good health. Some clones in this sample may be carry-over from other donors' samples. CDR3 in DNA: TGTGCCAGCAGCAAAGACCGGGACCCCCTTCCCCACAATGAGCAGTTCTTC. Its protein product is CASSKDRDPLPHNEQFF.